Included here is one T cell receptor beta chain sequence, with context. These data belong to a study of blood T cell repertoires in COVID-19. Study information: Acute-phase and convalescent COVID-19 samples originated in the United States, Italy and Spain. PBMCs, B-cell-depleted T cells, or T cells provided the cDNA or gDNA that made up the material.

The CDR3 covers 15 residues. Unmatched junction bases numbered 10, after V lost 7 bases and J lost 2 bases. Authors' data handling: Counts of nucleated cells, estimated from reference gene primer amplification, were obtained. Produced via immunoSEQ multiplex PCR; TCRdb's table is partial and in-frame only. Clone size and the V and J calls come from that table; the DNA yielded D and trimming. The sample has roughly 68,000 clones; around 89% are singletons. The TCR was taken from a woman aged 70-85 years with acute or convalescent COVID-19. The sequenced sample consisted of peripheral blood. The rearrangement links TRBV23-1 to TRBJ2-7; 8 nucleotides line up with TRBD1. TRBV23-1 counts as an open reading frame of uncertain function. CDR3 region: CASILLSGQAYEQYF. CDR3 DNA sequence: TGCGCCAGCATTCTTCTCTCGGGACAGGCCTACGAGCAGTACTTC.